The source of this T cell receptor (beta chain) is a study of cytomegalovirus exposure and HLA in healthy donors. Overall study findings and caveats: Near-uniform donor sequencing depth was presumed by presence/absence analyses.

CDR1 MDHEN and CDR2 SYDVKM come from the germline V gene. The CDR3 spans 13 residues. V lost 6 bases, J lost 2 bases, and 11 bases lay in between. As concerns this clone: Its antigen is unidentified.

In the PCR, 60 Vbeta and 13 Jbeta primers were used. Measured with immunoSEQ multiplex PCR; TCRdb has only the in-frame clones, and not every one. The top ten clones hold over 2.5% of a sample with 95,000 to 150,000 clones, roughly 75% of them seen once. The receptor was derived from a woman aged 45-65 years in good health and CMV-seronegative. This chain connects TRBV28 to TRBJ2-7; D perhaps matches TRBD1 (6 bases). Sample: PBMCs. The DNA for the CDR3 is TGTGCCAGCAGAACGGACAGCCCCTACGAGCAGTACTTC. Translated: CASRTDSPYEQYF.